Presented here are 26 T cell receptor beta chains from one specimen sequenced in a study of tumor and adjacent non-tumor tissue in lung cancer. No cell sorting was done before RNA was extracted from the tissue. More than 3 cm separated this lung sample from the edge of the tumor. Three rounds of nested PCR, following a modified ARM-PCR protocol, produced the TCRbeta library. Each CDR3 protein is one row after TCRdb ran MiXCR on the multiplex PCR reads. The data show under 85,000 distinct CDR3 sequences, around 80% seen once. Sequencing used distant non-tumor lung tissue. Every receptor here comes from a man aged 65 to 79 with non-small cell lung cancer.

V usage is TRBV20-1 and J usage is TRBJ2-7; 12 nucleotides agree with TRBD2. This CDR3 has 15 amino acids. Germline V gene lookup returns CDR1 DFQATT and CDR2 SNEGSKA (reference sequence). V lost 8 bases, J lost 2 bases, and 10 bases stayed unmatched. CDR3 coding DNA: TGCAGTCTTATAGAAGGACTAGCGGGAACCTACGAGCAGTACTTC. This sequence encodes CSLIEGLAGTYEQYF.

As regards this clonotype: Germline and junction disagree at one end, which may indicate a read error. The V gene is TRBV4-1, the J gene TRBJ2-7, with 7 bases matching TRBD1. The germline V gene has CDR1 MGHRA and CDR2 YSYEKL. The CDR3 covers 15 residues. The CDR3 sequence is CPSKPSGGDSYEQYF. The CDR3 DNA reads as TGCCCCAGCAAACCTTCAGGGGGTGATTCCTACGAGCAGTACTTC.

This clonotype was detected many times. The chain links TRBV5-5 to TRBJ2-7; D gene ambiguous. Per the germline V gene, CDR1 is SGHKS and CDR2 is YYEKEE (reference sequence). Between the trimmed V and J ends, which lost 1 base and 10 bases, there was a span of 15 bases. This CDR3 comprises 13 residues. CDR3 in amino acids: CASSLFMRSPQYF. The CDR3, as DNA: TGTGCCAGCAGCTTGTTCATGCGGTCACCTCAGTACTTC.

On this clonotype: A junction boundary mismatches the germline segment, possibly from a read error. J is TRBJ2-5 and V is TRBV6-6; TRBD2 matches 7 bases. The CDR3 runs 16 residues. The germline V gene encodes CDR1 MNHNY and CDR2 SVGAGI (reference sequence). CDR3 sequence: CPSSYLRGGGRKTQYF. The CDR3 coding sequence is TGTCCCAGCAGTTACTTGAGGGGCGGGGGAAGGAAGACCCAGTACTTC.

A remark on this clonotype: The CDR3 carries no conserved terminal phenylalanine or tryptophan, so it likely arises from a read error. This chain connects TRBV6-1 to TRBJ2-7, with 12 bases identical to TRBD1. Germline V lookup: CDR1 MNHNS, CDR2 SASEGT. This CDR3 spans 21 amino acids. CDR3 DNA sequence: TGTGCCAGCAGTGAAGTTCCCTTGGGACAGGGGGCACGCTATATCTCCTCCGAGCAGTACTTA. Translating it yields CASSEVPLGQGARYISSEQYL.

This clonotype occurred once. A much larger clone lies a single base off, so this may be a read error. V and J are TRBV5-4 and TRBJ2-2; D remains ambiguous. Germline V CDR1 and CDR2: SGHNT, YYREEE (reference sequence). The V gene lost 5 bases and the J gene lost 4 bases, with 15 bases spanning the gap. The CDR3 totals 15 residues. The CDR3 loop is CASRHRNSSTGELFF. Written as DNA, the CDR3 is TGTGCCAGCAGGCATCGTAATTCTAGCACCGGGGAGCTGTTTTTT.

Worth noting for this clonotype: This could be a read error, since a much larger clone is one nucleotide away. The gene calls are TRBV7-8 and TRBJ2-3, with unresolved D. CDR1 is SGHVS, CDR2 FQNEAQ, per germline. There are 16 residues in the CDR3. CDR3 protein: CASGLAATPGTDTQYF. CDR3 coding DNA: TGTGCCAGCGGCTTAGCAGCCACCCCTGGCACAGATACGCAGTATTTT.

Notes on this clonotype: An end of the junction does not agree with germline; a read error may underlie this. The chain uses TRBV12-3 or TRBV12-4 and TRBJ2-7, with D possibly being TRBD2 (5 bases). The CDR3 is made up of 15 amino acids. The DNA of the CDR3 is TGTGCCAACAGTTCCACTAGTGGCAGGCCCTACGAGCAGTACTTC. Protein sequence: CANSSTSGRPYEQYF.

Of note for this clonotype: One base away lies a much larger clone, so this may be a sequencing read error. This chain uses TRBV12-3 or TRBV12-4 with TRBJ1-2; no definite D call. V lost 6 bases to trimming and J lost 4 bases, with 12 bases between them. The CDR3 has 13 amino acids. In DNA form, the CDR3 reads TGTGCCAGCAGGCCCCCAGCGGCCTATGGCTACACCTTC. Translation: CASRPPAAYGYTF.

With regard to this clonotype: The junction departs from germline at one end; a sequencing error may be responsible. The CDR3 loop is CASGFRERTLNTEAFF. The CDR3 DNA reads TGTGCCAGCGGCTTCCGGGAGAGAACCCTCAACACCGAAGCTTTCTTT. The chain carries TRBV11-3 and TRBJ1-1; D not certain. The V gene's germline CDR1 is SGHNT and CDR2 YENEEA. The CDR3 has 16 amino acids.

Only one count was recorded for this clonotype. A junction end diverges from the germline sequence, so it may reflect a read error. The chain has TRBV12-5 and TRBJ2-7; TRBD1 is a possible D gene (6 bases). The CDR3 is made up of 17 amino acids. CDR1 and CDR2 from the germline V gene are LGHNT and FRNRAP. The chain's CDR3 is CTSGLLLSGEGTYEQYF. The CDR3 DNA reads as TGTACTAGTGGTTTGTTATTATCAGGGGAAGGAACCTACGAGCAGTACTTC.

This clonotype was detected a few times. One junction end disagrees with the germline gene, perhaps due to a read error. This sequence joins TRBV10-3 and TRBJ1-2; D is unclear. CDR1 and CDR2 (germline): ENHRY, SYGVKD. The CDR3 runs 13 residues. CDR3 residues: CAFSRSPNYGYTF. CDR3 nucleotide sequence: TGTGCCTTTTCCCGGTCCCCTAATTATGGCTACACCTTC.

This clonotype occurred once. The CDR3 does not close with the conserved phenylalanine or tryptophan, likely indicating a read error. This chain connects TRBV11-3 to TRBJ1-2; D is undetermined. Trimming cost V 5 bases and J 8 bases, with 18 bases left between them. This CDR3 region has 14 residues. Germline V gene lookup returns CDR1 SGHNT and CDR2 YENEEA. The DNA of the CDR3 is TGTGCCAGCAGCCACGCAGACGGGCTGGGGGGCTACACCTTA. Its protein product is CASSHADGLGGYTL.

This clonotype was seen only once. This sequence joins TRBV11-3 and TRBJ1-1; TRBD1 matches 7 bases. The CDR3 totals 16 residues. CDR1 is SGHNT and CDR2 is YENEEA in the germline V gene. V shed 9 bases, J shed 2 bases, and the junction held 15 bases outside the gene matches. This CDR3 is CASNFRDRTLNTEAFF. For the CDR3, the DNA is TGTGCCAGTAACTTCCGGGACAGAACTCTAAACACTGAAGCTTTCTTT.

About this clonotype: This may come from a read error, since a much larger clone is one base off. The rearrangement joins TRBV11-2 to TRBJ2-1; 7 nucleotides match TRBD1. Germline V CDR1 and CDR2: SGHAT, FQNNGV. This CDR3 comprises 15 residues. CDR3 residues: CVSSLDRTTGNEQFF. The DNA of the CDR3 is TGTGTCAGCAGCTTAGATCGAACGACAGGGAATGAGCAGTTCTTC.

The chain has TRBV6-6 and TRBJ1-1; D is uncertain. Germline CDR1 reads MNHNY; CDR2 reads SVGAGI (reference sequence). This CDR3 comprises 14 residues. V lost 10 bases and J lost 6, with 21 bases in between. The CDR3 here is CATSSVGLNSEAFF. The CDR3 nucleotides read TGTGCCACAAGTTCGGTGGGATTAAACTCTGAAGCTTTCTTT.

Note on this clonotype: Compared with germline, one end of the junction differs, possibly owing to a read error. This CDR3 reads CASSSQRFSDTLYF. The CDR3 DNA reads TGCGCCAGCAGCTCACAGCGGTTCTCAGATACGCTGTATTTT. This chain links TRBV11-2 with TRBJ2-3, with a weak D call TRBD2 (5 bases). The CDR3 consists of 14 residues. Germline V gene sequence: CDR1 SGHAT, CDR2 FQNNGV.

This clonotype is medium-sized by share. The chain joins TRBV28 to TRBJ2-3; no reliable D call. Germline values: CDR1 MDHEN, CDR2 SYDVKM. V dropped 3 bases and J dropped 1 base, with 8 bases sitting between them. The CDR3 length is 14 residues. CDR3 sequence (DNA): TGTGCCAGCAGTTTTTTAGCTGGCACAGATACGCAGTATTTT. Protein sequence: CASSFLAGTDTQYF.

With regard to this clonotype: At one end the junction does not follow the germline gene, possibly because of a read error. V and J are TRBV10-1 and TRBJ2-1; D perhaps matches TRBD2 (7 bases). The CDR3 sequence is 14 residues long. CDR1 and CDR2 (germline): WNHNN, SYGVQD (reference sequence). DNA of the CDR3: TGCGCCAGGAGTCCGGGGGGCTCCTACAATGAGCAGTTGTTC. Its protein product is CARSPGGSYNEQLF.

As regards this clonotype: It is likely a read error, because the conserved phenylalanine at the end of the CDR3 is missing. The limits of the CDR3 on the DNA are not certain, so only TCRdb's listed CDR3 is given. J is TRBJ2-5 and V is TRBV6-6; no DNA check was done on the table's D call, TRBD1. The CDR3 spans 16 amino acids, including both terminal residues. Per germline, CDR1 MNHNY and CDR2 SVGAGI (reference sequence). The CDR3 is CASSYSRGGGRKTQYS.

With respect to this clonotype: Likely a read error: the CDR3 ends without its conserved phenylalanine or tryptophan. Because the CDR3's place on the DNA is in doubt, the DNA is left out and the CDR3 is given as listed by TCRdb. The chain recombines TRBV10-3 with TRBJ2-7; TRBD1 is taken as the D call from the table, unchecked against the DNA. The germline V gene encodes CDR1 ENHRY and CDR2 SYGVKD. The CDR3 comprises 16 residues, both ends counted. CDR3 amino acids: CAISDPDRGASYEQYS.

Note on this clonotype: It is likely a read error, because the conserved phenylalanine at the end of the CDR3 is missing. This chain joins TRBV29-1 and TRBJ1-2; no reliable D call. The CDR3 length is 16 residues. CDR1 and CDR2 from the germline V gene are SQVTM and ANQGSEA. The CDR3 protein is CSVVHYQSSGEDGYTL. DNA for the CDR3: TGCAGCGTTGTCCACTATCAATCCTCGGGAGAAGATGGTTACACCTTA.

This clonotype was observed a few times. A read error may produce the germline difference seen at one junction end. The chain couples TRBV14 to TRBJ2-5, with TRBD2 matching 7 bases. The germline CDR1 and CDR2 sequences are SGHDN and FVKESK. CDR3 length: 11 amino acids. The CDR3 DNA is TGTGTCAGCAGCCAAGCGGGGACCCAGTATTTC. Translation: CVSSQAGTQYF.

The rearrangement joins TRBV12-5 to TRBJ1-6; weak D call: TRBD1 (5 bases). The CDR3 is made up of 16 amino acids. Trimming removed 9 bases at V and 16 bases at J, with 31 bases between. Germline V gene lookup returns CDR1 LGHNT and CDR2 FRNRAP. The CDR3 loop reads CARGKTGSRDNSSLHF. Written as DNA, the CDR3 is TGTGCTAGGGGGAAAACCGGAAGCAGGGATAATTCATCACTCCACTTT.

Regarding this clonotype: In this CDR3 the conserved last residue, phenylalanine or tryptophan, is missing, so a read error is likely. The chain recombines TRBV12-3 or TRBV12-4 with TRBJ1-6; D unresolved. The CDR3 is 15 residues long. The CDR3 bases are TGTGACAGCAGAGGAGGGAGGTCCTATAATTCACCCCTCCACCTT. Protein: CDSRGGRSYNSPLHL.

DNA of the CDR3: TGTGCCAGCAGTTTAGGGACAGGGGACAATCAGCAACAGCATTTT. Its translation: CASSLGTGDNQQQHF. The chain links TRBV12-3 or TRBV12-4 to TRBJ1-5; 9 bases map to TRBD1. The CDR3 loop spans 15 amino acids. V lost 1 base and J lost 13; bases outside the gene matches: 11.